The rows below give T cell receptor beta chains drawn from one sample of a study of CD8 T cells in Susac syndrome. TCRdb passed the immunoSEQ multiplex PCR reads through MiXCR, listing each CDR3 protein once. The table shows approximately 190,000 distinct CDR3 sequences, with approximately 96% occurring only once. Sequencing used CD4+ T cells from PBMCs. The source of these receptors is a human donor with Susac syndrome. CDR3s include the opening cysteine and the closing phenylalanine or tryptophan. Each record gives: V gene, clone size, D gene, J gene, CDR3 DNA, CDR3 protein. D genes are given only for firm matches. Some rows have no size entry. The others give once, few or many, or a class for an expanded clone.

V gene: TRBV5-4
clone size: NA
D gene: NA
J gene: TRBJ2-2
CDR3 DNA: TGTGCCAGCAGCTTGGGCCCCTCCAACACCGGGGAGCTGTTTTTT
CDR3 protein: CASSLGPSNTGELFF

V gene: TRBV4-2
clone size: NA
D gene: TRBD2
J gene: TRBJ2-1
CDR3 DNA: TGTGCCAGCAGCCAAGACTGGGGAGGGAGCTCCTACAATGAGCAGTTCTTC
CDR3 protein: CASSQDWGGSSYNEQFF

V gene: TRBV30
clone size: NA
D gene: NA
J gene: TRBJ1-2
CDR3 DNA: TGTGCCTGGAGTGGGGGGGGTATCTATGGCTACACCTTC
CDR3 protein: CAWSGGGIYGYTF

V gene: TRBV6-1
clone size: few
D gene: NA
J gene: TRBJ2-5
CDR3 DNA: TGTGCCAGCAGTGCCTCCACGGTAGAGACCCAGTACTTC
CDR3 protein: CASSASTVETQYF

V gene: TRBV5-1
clone size: NA
D gene: TRBD1
J gene: TRBJ1-5
CDR3 DNA: TGCGCCAGCAGTTGGGGGACAGGCAATCAGCCCCAGCATTTT
CDR3 protein: CASSWGTGNQPQHF

V gene: TRBV3-1
clone size: NA
D gene: TRBD2
J gene: TRBJ2-3
CDR3 DNA: TGTGCCAGCAGCCAAGGGCGGGGGGCAAGAGATACGCAGTATTTT
CDR3 protein: CASSQGRGARDTQYF

V gene: TRBV5-1
clone size: NA
D gene: NA
J gene: TRBJ2-5
CDR3 DNA: TGCGCCAGCAGCTTGTATACGGGAGAGACCCAGTACTTC
CDR3 protein: CASSLYTGETQYF

V gene: TRBV4-1
clone size: NA
D gene: NA
J gene: TRBJ1-1
CDR3 DNA: TGCGCCAGCAGCCACTTACGTTCCCCGGAAGCTTTCTTT
CDR3 protein: CASSHLRSPEAFF

V gene: TRBV7-9
clone size: NA
D gene: TRBD2
J gene: TRBJ2-3
CDR3 DNA: TGTGCCAGCAGCTTCGGACTAGCGGGGTCCGGGGGAGATACGCAGTATTTT
CDR3 protein: CASSFGLAGSGGDTQYF

V gene: TRBV18
clone size: once
D gene: NA
J gene: TRBJ1-5
CDR3 DNA: TGTGCCAGCTCATCACAGGGAGCCGGCAATCAGCCCCAGCATTTT
CDR3 protein: CASSSQGAGNQPQHF